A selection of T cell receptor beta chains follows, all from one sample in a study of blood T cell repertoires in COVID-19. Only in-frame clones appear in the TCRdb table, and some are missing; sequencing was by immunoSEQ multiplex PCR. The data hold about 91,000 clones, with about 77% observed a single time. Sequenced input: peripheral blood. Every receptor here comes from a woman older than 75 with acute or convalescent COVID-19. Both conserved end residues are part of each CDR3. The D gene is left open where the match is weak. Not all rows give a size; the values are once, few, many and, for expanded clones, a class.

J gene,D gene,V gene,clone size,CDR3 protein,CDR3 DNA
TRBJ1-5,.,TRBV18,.,CASSSQEDNQPQHF,TGTGCCAGCTCTTCCCAGGAGGACAATCAGCCCCAGCATTTT
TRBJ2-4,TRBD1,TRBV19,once,CASSPGQGAWAKNIQYF,TGTGCCAGTAGTCCCGGACAGGGGGCATGGGCCAAAAACATTCAGTACTTC
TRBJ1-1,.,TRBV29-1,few,CSVHRVMNTEAFF,TGCAGCGTCCACAGGGTCATGAACACTGAAGCTTTCTTT
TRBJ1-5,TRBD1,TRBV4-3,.,CASSPVQGQHQPQHF,TGCGCCAGCAGCCCCGTACAGGGGCAGCATCAGCCCCAGCATTTT
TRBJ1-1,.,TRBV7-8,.,CASSLGRENTEAFF,TGTGCCAGCAGCTTGGGCAGAGAGAACACTGAAGCTTTCTTT
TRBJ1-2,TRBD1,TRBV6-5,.,CASRPGGADGYTF,TGTGCCAGCAGGCCAGGGGGCGCGGATGGCTACACCTTC
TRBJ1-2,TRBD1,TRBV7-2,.,CASSLDRSYGYTF,TGTGCCAGCAGCTTGGACAGGTCCTATGGCTACACCTTC
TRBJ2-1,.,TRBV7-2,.,CASSLDFSVEQFF,TGTGCCAGCAGCTTAGACTTTAGCGTTGAGCAGTTCTTC
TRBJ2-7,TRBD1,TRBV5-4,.,CASSWDRGRGQYF,TGTGCCAGCAGCTGGGACAGGGGGCGGGGGCAGTACTTC
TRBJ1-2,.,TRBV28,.,CASSLWQGGNYGYTF,TGTGCCAGCAGTTTATGGCAGGGTGGTAACTATGGCTACACCTTC
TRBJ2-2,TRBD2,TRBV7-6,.,CASSMGLAGDLRDTGELFF,TGTGCCAGCAGCATGGGACTAGCGGGAGATCTTAGGGACACCGGGGAGCTGTTTTTT
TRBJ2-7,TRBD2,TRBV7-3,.,CASSPGTSRYEQYF,TGTGCCAGCAGCCCCGGGACTAGCCGGTACGAGCAGTACTTC
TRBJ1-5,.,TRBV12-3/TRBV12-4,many,CASSYGAWQPQHF,TGTGCCAGCAGTTATGGGGCGTGGCAGCCCCAGCATTTT
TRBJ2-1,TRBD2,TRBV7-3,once,CASSSRTSGRRDEQFF,TGTGCCAGCAGCTCCAGGACTAGCGGGAGGAGGGATGAGCAGTTCTTC
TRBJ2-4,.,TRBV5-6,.,CATQRDRSPSKQYF,TGTGCCACTCAGCGAGACAGGAGCCCGTCCAAACAGTACTTC
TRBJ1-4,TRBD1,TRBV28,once,CASSLGQGREKLFF,TGTGCCAGCAGTCTAGGACAGGGGAGGGAAAAACTGTTTTTT